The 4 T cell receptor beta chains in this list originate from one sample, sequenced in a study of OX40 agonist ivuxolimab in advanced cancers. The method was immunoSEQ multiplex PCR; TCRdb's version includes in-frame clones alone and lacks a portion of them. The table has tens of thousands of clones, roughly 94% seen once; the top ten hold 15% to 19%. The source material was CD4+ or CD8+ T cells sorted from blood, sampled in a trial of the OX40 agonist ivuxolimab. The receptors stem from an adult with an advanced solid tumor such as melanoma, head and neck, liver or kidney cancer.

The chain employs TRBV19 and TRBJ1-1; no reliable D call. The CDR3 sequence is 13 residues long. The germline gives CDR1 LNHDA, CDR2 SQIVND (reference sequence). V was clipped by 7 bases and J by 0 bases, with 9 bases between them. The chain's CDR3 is CASNRGMNTEAFF. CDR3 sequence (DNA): TGTGCCAGTAACCGAGGGATGAACACTGAAGCTTTCTTT.

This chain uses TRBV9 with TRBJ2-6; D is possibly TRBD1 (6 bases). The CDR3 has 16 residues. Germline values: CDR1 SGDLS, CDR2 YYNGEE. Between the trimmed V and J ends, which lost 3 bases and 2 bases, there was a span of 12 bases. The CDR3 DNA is TGTGCCAGCAGCGCGACAAACAGGGCTGGGGCCAACGTCCTGACTTTC. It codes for CASSATNRAGANVLTF.

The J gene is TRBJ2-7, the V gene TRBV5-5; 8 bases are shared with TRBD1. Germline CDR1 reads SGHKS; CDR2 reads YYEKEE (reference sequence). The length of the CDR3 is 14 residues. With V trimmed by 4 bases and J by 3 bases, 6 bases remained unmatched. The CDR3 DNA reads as TGTGCCAGCAGCGCTGGACAGGGAGACTACGAGCAGTACTTC. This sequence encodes CASSAGQGDYEQYF. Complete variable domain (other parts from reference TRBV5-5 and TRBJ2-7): DAGVTQSPTHLIKTRGQQVTLRCSPISGHKSVSWYQQVLGQGPQFIFQYYEKEERGRGNFPDRFSARQFPNYSSELNVNALLLGDSALYLCASSAGQGDYEQYFGPGTRLTVT.

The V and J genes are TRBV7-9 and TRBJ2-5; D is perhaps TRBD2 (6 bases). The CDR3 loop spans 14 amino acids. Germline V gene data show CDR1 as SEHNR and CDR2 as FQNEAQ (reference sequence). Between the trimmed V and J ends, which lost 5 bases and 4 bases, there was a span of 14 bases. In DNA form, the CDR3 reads TGTGCCAGCAGCCCGCGGGACCGCCGAGAGACCCAGTACTTC. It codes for CASSPRDRRETQYF.